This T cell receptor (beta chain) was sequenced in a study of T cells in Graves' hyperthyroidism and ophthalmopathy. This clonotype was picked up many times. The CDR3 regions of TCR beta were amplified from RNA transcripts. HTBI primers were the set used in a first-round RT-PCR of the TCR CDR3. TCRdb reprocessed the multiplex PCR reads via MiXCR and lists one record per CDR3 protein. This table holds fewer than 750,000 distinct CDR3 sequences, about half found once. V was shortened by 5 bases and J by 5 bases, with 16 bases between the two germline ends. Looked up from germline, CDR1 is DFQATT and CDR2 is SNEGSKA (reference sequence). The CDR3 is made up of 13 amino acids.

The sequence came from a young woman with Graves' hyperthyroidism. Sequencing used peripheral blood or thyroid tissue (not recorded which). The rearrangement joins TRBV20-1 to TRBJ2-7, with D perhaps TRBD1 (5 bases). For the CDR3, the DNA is TGCAGTGCTCCCAAGGCGCAGGGCCACGAGCAGTACTTC. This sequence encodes CSAPKAQGHEQYF.